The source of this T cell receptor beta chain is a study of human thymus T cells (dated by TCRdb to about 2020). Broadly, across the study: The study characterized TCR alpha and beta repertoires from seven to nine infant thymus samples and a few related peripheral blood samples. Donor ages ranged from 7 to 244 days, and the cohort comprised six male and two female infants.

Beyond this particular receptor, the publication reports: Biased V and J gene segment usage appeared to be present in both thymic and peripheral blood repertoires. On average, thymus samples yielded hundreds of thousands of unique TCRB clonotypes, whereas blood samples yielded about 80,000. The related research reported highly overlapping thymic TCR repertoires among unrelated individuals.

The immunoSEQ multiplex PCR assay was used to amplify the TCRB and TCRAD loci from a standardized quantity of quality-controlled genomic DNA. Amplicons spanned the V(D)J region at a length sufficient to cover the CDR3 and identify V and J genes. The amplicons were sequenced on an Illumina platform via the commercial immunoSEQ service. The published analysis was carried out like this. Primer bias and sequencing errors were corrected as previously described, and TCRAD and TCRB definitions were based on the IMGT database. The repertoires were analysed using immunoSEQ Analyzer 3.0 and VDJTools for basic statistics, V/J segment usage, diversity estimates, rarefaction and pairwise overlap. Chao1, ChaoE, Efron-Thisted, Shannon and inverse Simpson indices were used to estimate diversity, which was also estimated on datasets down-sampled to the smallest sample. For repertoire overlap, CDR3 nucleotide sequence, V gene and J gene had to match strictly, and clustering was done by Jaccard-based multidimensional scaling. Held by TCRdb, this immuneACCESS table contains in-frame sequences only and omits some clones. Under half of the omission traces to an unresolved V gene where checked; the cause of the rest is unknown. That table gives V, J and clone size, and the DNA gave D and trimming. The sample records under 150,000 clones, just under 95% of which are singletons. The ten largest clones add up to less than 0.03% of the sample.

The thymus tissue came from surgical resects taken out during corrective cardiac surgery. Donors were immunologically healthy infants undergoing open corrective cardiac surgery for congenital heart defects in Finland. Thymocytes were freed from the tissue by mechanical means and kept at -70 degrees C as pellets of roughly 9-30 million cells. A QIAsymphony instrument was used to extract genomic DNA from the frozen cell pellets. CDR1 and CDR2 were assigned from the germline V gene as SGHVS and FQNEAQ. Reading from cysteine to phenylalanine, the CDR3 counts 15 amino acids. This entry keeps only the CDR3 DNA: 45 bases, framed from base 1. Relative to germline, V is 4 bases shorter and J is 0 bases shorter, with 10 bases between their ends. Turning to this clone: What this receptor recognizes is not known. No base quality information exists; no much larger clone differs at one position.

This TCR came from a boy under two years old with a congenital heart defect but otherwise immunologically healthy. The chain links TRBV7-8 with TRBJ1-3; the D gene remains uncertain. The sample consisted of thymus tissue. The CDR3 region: CASSSTESSGNTIYF. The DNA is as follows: TGTGCCAGCAGCTCGACGGAGAGCTCTGGAAACACCATATATTTT.